This T cell receptor (beta chain) was identified in a study of T cell changes during pregnancy in multiple sclerosis. The length of the CDR3 is 15 residues. Trimming shortened V by 1 base and J by 7 bases, and 16 bases separated the two germline ends. Germline values: CDR1 MNHEY, CDR2 SMNVEV (reference sequence). TCRdb keeps only in-frame clones here, not all; method: immunoSEQ multiplex PCR. Among 30,000 or so clones listed, about nine tenths were seen once. The chain is built from TRBV27 and TRBJ1-2; perhaps TRBD1 as D (5 bases). The clonotype comes from a female donor in good health, enrolled as a control in a pregnancy study. Sequencing used CD8+ T cells from peripheral blood mononuclear cells, obtained in the second trimester of pregnancy. CDR3 residues: CASSLYIGRDSGYTF. Here the CDR3 DNA reads TGTGCCAGCAGTTTATATATCGGCAGGGACTCTGGCTACACCTTC.